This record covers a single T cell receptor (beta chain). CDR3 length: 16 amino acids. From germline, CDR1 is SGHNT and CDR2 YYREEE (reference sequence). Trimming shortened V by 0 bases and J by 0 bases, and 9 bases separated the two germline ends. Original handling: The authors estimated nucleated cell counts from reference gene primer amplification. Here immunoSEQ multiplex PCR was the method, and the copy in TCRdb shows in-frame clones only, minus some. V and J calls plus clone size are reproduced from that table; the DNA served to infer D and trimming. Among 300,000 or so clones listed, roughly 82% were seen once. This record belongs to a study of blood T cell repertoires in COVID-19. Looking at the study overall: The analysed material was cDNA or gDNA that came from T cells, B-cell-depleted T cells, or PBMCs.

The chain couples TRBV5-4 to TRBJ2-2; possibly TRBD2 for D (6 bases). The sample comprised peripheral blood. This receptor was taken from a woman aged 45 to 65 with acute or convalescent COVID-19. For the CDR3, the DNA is TGTGCCAGCAGCTTGGGGCGGGATACGAACACCGGGGAGCTGTTTTTT. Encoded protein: CASSLGRDTNTGELFF.